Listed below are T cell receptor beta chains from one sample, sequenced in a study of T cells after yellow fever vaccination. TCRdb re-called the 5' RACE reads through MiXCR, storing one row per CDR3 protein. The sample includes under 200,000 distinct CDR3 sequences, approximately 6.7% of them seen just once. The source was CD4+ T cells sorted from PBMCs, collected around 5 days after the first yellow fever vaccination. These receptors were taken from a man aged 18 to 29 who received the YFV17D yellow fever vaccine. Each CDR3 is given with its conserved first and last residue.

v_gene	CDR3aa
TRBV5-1	CASSLVHGELFF
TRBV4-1	CASSQETRSRGNQPQHF
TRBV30	CAWSRGFEQYF
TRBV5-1	CASSLWTENYGYTF
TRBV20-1	CSAVDRGEKLFF
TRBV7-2	CASSLTPGGYNEQFF
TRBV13	CASSPGLLSYVQYF
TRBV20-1	CSAPRGGTEAFF
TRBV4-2	CASTKGSGNYGYTF
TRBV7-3	CASSLGGWDTEAFF
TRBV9	CASSDSSGGLWDEQFF
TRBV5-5	CASTPAAGGYTGELFF
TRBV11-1	CASSFGGIVSSYNEQFF
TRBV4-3	CASSQDLLSILALHF
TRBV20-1	CSARDRRVSGANVLTF
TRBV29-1	CSVEDSVTRRFF
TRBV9	CASSVNSLSATQYF
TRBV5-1	CASSLEPRPQANYGYTF
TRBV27	CASSWGQGQETQYF
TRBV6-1	CASSPYLEQETQYF
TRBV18	CASSPVTGAGANVLTF
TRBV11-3	CASSLGGAIYNEQFF
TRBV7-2	CASRMGVSNEKLFF
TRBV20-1	CSAPTGSYGYTF
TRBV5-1	CASSPGVYSGNTIYF
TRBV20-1	CSAYSAGTGNTIYF